Listed below are T cell receptor beta chains from one sample, sequenced in a study of shared clonotypes between healthy human individuals. Profiled with immunoSEQ multiplex PCR; TCRdb holds only in-frame clones, not every one. The table records 400,000 to 500,000 clones, 76% of them present only once. The sequenced sample consisted of PBMCs. All receptors come from a woman aged 35 to 49 in good health. Some clones in this sample may be carry-over from other donors' samples. Each CDR3 is given with its conserved first and last residue. D genes are given only for firm matches. Size values are once, few and many counts, or a class for expanded clones, and some rows have none.

V,size,D,J,DNA,CDR3
TRBV9,NA,TRBD1,TRBJ1-3,TGTGCCAGCAGCGTAGGGGCCAGGACAGGCACATTCTCTGGAAACACCATATATTTT,CASSVGARTGTFSGNTIYF
TRBV4-2,once,NA,TRBJ2-1,TGTGCCAGCAGCCAAGTCACACGGGGAGGCAATGAGCAGTTCTTC,CASSQVTRGGNEQFF
TRBV7-8,NA,NA,TRBJ1-5,TGTGCCAGCAGCTTAGTGGCGGCGAGCAATCAGCCCCAGCATTTT,CASSLVAASNQPQHF
TRBV5-6,NA,TRBD1,TRBJ1-2,TGTGCCAGCAGCTTGGTGTACAGGGGCATCTATGGCTACACCTTC,CASSLVYRGIYGYTF
TRBV5-1,NA,TRBD1,TRBJ2-7,TGCGCCAGCAGCCAGGACAGGAACCGCGTTGACGAGCAGTACTTC,CASSQDRNRVDEQYF
TRBV18,few,TRBD2,TRBJ2-6,TGTGCCAGCTCACCGACCTTGATTAGCGGGAGCGCTGGGGCCAACGTCCTGACTTTC,CASSPTLISGSAGANVLTF
TRBV28,NA,TRBD2,TRBJ2-7,TGTGCCAGCAGCGGATGGACTAGCGGATCCTACGAGCAGTACTTC,CASSGWTSGSYEQYF
TRBV5-1,NA,TRBD1,TRBJ2-7,TGCGCCAGCAGCTTGCGACAGGGAAGCTACGAGCAGTACTTC,CASSLRQGSYEQYF
TRBV28,NA,TRBD2,TRBJ2-7,TGTGCCAGCAGTCTGGGGCTAGCGGACTCCTACGAGCAGTACTTC,CASSLGLADSYEQYF
TRBV2,NA,TRBD2,TRBJ2-7,TGTGCCAGCAGAAGCGGGGAGGTTCCTGTGCAGTACTTC,CASRSGEVPVQYF
TRBV4-2,NA,NA,TRBJ1-2,TGTGCCAGCAGCCAAGAAGGGGGGGGCAACTATGGCTACACCTTC,CASSQEGGGNYGYTF
TRBV10-3,NA,NA,TRBJ2-7,TGTGCCATCAGTCCGGGACGAAGACCCTACGAGCAGTGCTTC,CAISPGRRPYEQCF
TRBV25-1,NA,TRBD1,TRBJ2-7,TGTGCCAGCAGTGAACCGGGACAGACCTACGAGCAGTACTTC,CASSEPGQTYEQYF
TRBV6-5,NA,NA,TRBJ1-4,TGTGCCAGCAGTTACTCTTCCGCGGCTAATGAAAAACTGTTTTTT,CASSYSSAANEKLFF
TRBV7-2,NA,NA,TRBJ1-1,TGTGCCAGCAGCCTTAGGCCCCGGGGGACTGAAGCTTTCTTT,CASSLRPRGTEAFF
TRBV7-8,many,NA,TRBJ1-2,TGTGCCAGCAGCCCCTCGTTAGCCGCTAACTATGGCTACACCTTC,CASSPSLAANYGYTF
TRBV5-4,many,TRBD1,TRBJ1-1,TGTGCCAGCAGCCAGGGACAGGTTAACACTGAAGCTTTCTTT,CASSQGQVNTEAFF
TRBV6-4,few,NA,TRBJ2-1,TGTGCCAGCAGCTCCGGGCAGAACAATGAGCAGTTCTTC,CASSSGQNNEQFF
TRBV28,once,TRBD1,TRBJ2-2,TGTGCCACAGGACAGGGGGGATCGAACACCGGGGAGCTGTTTTTT,CATGQGGSNTGELFF
TRBV7-9,NA,NA,TRBJ1-5,TGTGCCAGCAGCTTAAGCTCCTATCAGCCCCAGCATTTT,CASSLSSYQPQHF
TRBV7-2,NA,NA,TRBJ2-3,TGTGCCAGCAGCTCCCCGCAGTTCGGGGGTTTGCGGGATACGCAGTATTTT,CASSSPQFGGLRDTQYF
TRBV28,NA,TRBD1,TRBJ2-7,TGTGCCAGCAGTTTATGGCAGGGGGCCAACGAGCAGTACTTC,CASSLWQGANEQYF
TRBV28,NA,NA,TRBJ2-1,TGTGCCAGCAGTCTGTTAAGCGGGCGAAATGAGCAGTTCTTC,CASSLLSGRNEQFF
TRBV30,few,TRBD1,TRBJ1-5,TGTGCCTGGAGTGTAAACAGGGGTGGTCAGCCCCAGCATTTT,CAWSVNRGGQPQHF
TRBV28,NA,NA,TRBJ1-5,TGTGCCAGCAGTTTCCGAGTTGGCGGGTATCAGCCCCAGCATTTT,CASSFRVGGYQPQHF
TRBV15,NA,TRBD1,TRBJ2-7,TGTGCCACCAGCAGAGGCAGGACAGGGGGAATCTACGAGCAGTACTTC,CATSRGRTGGIYEQYF
TRBV5-5,NA,TRBD1,TRBJ1-2,TGTGCCAGCAGCCAGGACAGGGGGCGCGATGGCTACACCTTC,CASSQDRGRDGYTF
TRBV15,NA,NA,TRBJ1-4,TGTGCCACCAGCAGAGATCCGGGAACTAATGAAAAACTGTTTTTT,CATSRDPGTNEKLFF
TRBV2,NA,TRBD2,TRBJ2-4,TGTGCCAGCAGTAGGACTAGCATTCAGTACTTC,CASSRTSIQYF
TRBV4-1,NA,NA,TRBJ2-4,TGCGCCAGCAGCCAAGTACTTGGAGGATATGGCATTCAGTACTTC,CASSQVLGGYGIQYF
TRBV7-2,NA,TRBD2,TRBJ2-7,TGTGCCAGCAGCTGGACTAGCCCCACCTACGAGCAGTACTTC,CASSWTSPTYEQYF
TRBV7-9,NA,NA,TRBJ1-1,TGTGCCAGCAGCTTAGAGGACACTGAAGCTTTCTTT,CASSLEDTEAFF
TRBV5-6,NA,NA,TRBJ2-1,TGTGCCAGCAGCTTGCTATTCAATGAGCAGTTCTTC,CASSLLFNEQFF
TRBV29-1,NA,NA,TRBJ2-1,TGCAGCGTTGAACTGGTAGGAGGGAAAAACAATGAGCAGTTCTTC,CSVELVGGKNNEQFF
TRBV6-6,NA,TRBD2,TRBJ2-3,TGTGCCAGCAGCCCCACTAGCGTCACAGATACGCAGTATTTT,CASSPTSVTDTQYF
TRBV30,NA,TRBD1,TRBJ2-1,TGTGCCTGGAGGAATCAACAGGGGGCTGATTTACCTCTCTACAATGAGCAGTTCTTC,CAWRNQQGADLPLYNEQFF
TRBV7-3,NA,NA,TRBJ2-3,TGTGCCAGCAGCCAAGGGCCCACAGATACGCAGTATTTT,CASSQGPTDTQYF
TRBV6-1,NA,NA,TRBJ1-1,TGTGCCAGCAGTGAAGCCCGGAAGGGGCGGGCTTTCTTT,CASSEARKGRAFF
TRBV5-1,NA,TRBD2,TRBJ2-4,TGCGCCAGCAGCCCCCTCGGGCGGGAGGGCCCAGGATTAACCATTCAGTACTTC,CASSPLGREGPGLTIQYF
TRBV28,few,NA,TRBJ1-2,TGTGCCAGCAGTTTATTTGGCTACACCTTC,CASSLFGYTF
TRBV7-2,NA,TRBD1,TRBJ2-7,TGTGCCAGCAGCTTACAGGGGGCGAACGAGCAGTACTTC,CASSLQGANEQYF
TRBV5-5,few,NA,TRBJ2-7,TGTGCCAGCGAGCGGAGTATCTACGAGCAGTACTTC,CASERSIYEQYF
TRBV7-2,NA,TRBD1,TRBJ1-4,TGTGCCAGCAGCTTCGGACAGGGCGAATATGAAAAACTGTTTTTT,CASSFGQGEYEKLFF
TRBV27,few,NA,TRBJ2-1,TGTGCCAGCTCCACACCTACCTACAATGAGCAGTTCTTC,CASSTPTYNEQFF
TRBV18,NA,NA,TRBJ2-5,TGTGCCAGCTCACCACCTAGCTTGGAGACCCAGTACTTC,CASSPPSLETQYF
TRBV30,NA,NA,TRBJ2-4,TGTGCCTGGAGTCAGGAGCTAGCCAAAAACATTCAGTACTTC,CAWSQELAKNIQYF
TRBV28,NA,TRBD1,TRBJ1-3,TGTGCCAGCACCCTGGGACAGCATTCTGGAAACACCATATATTTT,CASTLGQHSGNTIYF
TRBV11-2,NA,NA,TRBJ2-6,TGTGCCAGCTCCCCTAGGTCTGGGGCCAACGTCCTGACTTTC,CASSPRSGANVLTF
TRBV28,many,TRBD2,TRBJ2-7,TGTGCCAGCAGTTTCCTCCTAGCGGGCTACGAGCAGTACTTC,CASSFLLAGYEQYF
TRBV28,few,NA,TRBJ2-2,TGTGCCAGCAGTTTTCCGGGTGAAGGGGGTCTGGCGGGAGCAATTAACACCGGGGAGCTGTTTTTT,CASSFPGEGGLAGAINTGELFF
TRBV5-1,NA,TRBD1,TRBJ1-2,TGCGCCAGCAGCTTAAACAGGGGGGACTATGGCTACACCTTC,CASSLNRGDYGYTF
TRBV9,few,TRBD2,TRBJ2-1,TGTGCCAGCAGCGTAACCGGGACTAGCGACAATGAGCAGTTCTTC,CASSVTGTSDNEQFF
TRBV7-2,NA,NA,TRBJ1-2,TGTGCCAGCAGCTTAGCCAGCGGGGGGAGCTATGGCTACACCTTC,CASSLASGGSYGYTF
TRBV5-4,once,TRBD1,TRBJ2-2,TGTGCCAGCACCCCGGACAGGCCCACCGGGGAGCTGTTTTTT,CASTPDRPTGELFF
TRBV2,few,TRBD2,TRBJ2-7,TGTGCCAGCAGTGTCCTAGCGGGAGGGTTCGACGAGCAGTACTTC,CASSVLAGGFDEQYF